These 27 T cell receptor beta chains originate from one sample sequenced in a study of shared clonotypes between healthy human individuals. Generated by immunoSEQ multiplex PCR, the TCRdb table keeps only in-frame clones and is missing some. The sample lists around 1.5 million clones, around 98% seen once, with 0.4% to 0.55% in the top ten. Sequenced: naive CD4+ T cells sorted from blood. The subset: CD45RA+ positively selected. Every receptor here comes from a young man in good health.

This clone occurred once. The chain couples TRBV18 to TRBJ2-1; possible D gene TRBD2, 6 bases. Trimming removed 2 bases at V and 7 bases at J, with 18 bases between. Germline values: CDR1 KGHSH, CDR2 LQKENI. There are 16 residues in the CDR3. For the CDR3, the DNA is TGTGCCAGCTCACCAAGTGTAGGAGGGTGGAGGAATGAGCAGTTCTTC. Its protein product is CASSPSVGGWRNEQFF.

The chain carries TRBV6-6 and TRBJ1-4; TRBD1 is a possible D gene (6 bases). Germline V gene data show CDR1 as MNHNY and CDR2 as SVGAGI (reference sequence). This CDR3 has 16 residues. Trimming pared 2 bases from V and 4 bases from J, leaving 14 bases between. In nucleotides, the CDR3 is TGTGCCAGCAGTTACCCAGTATCCAGGGGTAATGAAAAACTGTTTTTT. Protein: CASSYPVSRGNEKLFF.

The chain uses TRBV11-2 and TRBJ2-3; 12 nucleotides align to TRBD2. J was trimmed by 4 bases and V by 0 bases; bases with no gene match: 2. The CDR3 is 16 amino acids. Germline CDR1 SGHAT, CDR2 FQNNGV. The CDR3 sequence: CASSLELAGGADTQYF. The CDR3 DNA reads TGTGCCAGCAGCTTAGAGCTAGCGGGAGGGGCAGATACGCAGTATTTT. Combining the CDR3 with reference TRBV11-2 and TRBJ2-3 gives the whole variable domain EAGVAQSPRYKIIEKRQSVAFWCNPISGHATLYWYQQILGQGPKLLIQFQNNGVVDDSQLPKDRFSAERLKGVDSTLKIQPAKLEDSAVYLCASSLELAGGADTQYFGPGTRLTVL.

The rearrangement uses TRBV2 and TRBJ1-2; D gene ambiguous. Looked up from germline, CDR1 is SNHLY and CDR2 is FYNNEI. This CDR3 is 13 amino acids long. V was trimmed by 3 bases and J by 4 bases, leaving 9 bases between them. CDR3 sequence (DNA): TGTGCCAGCAGTGATCGGGCAGGCTATGGCTACACCTTC. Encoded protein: CASSDRAGYGYTF.

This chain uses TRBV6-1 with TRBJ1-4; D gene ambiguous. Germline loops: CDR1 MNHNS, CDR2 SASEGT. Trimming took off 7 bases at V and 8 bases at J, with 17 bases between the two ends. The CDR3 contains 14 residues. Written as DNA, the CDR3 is TGTGCCAGCATCCCGCAGAGCCGGGAGGAAAAACTGTTTTTT. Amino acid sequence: CASIPQSREEKLFF.

CDR3 sequence reads: CASSFLADSTDTQYF. The CDR3 DNA reads as TGTGCCAGCAGCTTCCTAGCGGATAGCACAGATACGCAGTATTTT. This chain connects TRBV11-2 to TRBJ2-3, with 7 bases that match TRBD2. CDR3 length: 15 amino acids. After removal of 3 bases from V and 0 bases from J, the junction contained 3 bases not matched to a gene. Germline CDR1 SGHAT, CDR2 FQNNGV.

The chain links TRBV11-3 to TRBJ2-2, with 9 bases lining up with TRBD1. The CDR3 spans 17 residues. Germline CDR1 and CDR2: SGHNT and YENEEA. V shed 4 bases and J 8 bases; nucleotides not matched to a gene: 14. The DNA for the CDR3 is TGTGCCAGCAGCTCCTCCGGGACAGGGTACGGTTCTGGGGAGCTGTTTTTT. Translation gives CASSSSGTGYGSGELFF.

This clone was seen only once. CDR3 residues: CASSQGGSNQPQHF. The CDR3 coding sequence is TGTGCCAGCAGCCAAGGGGGGAGCAATCAGCCCCAGCATTTT. The chain carries TRBV7-9 and TRBJ1-5; possible D gene TRBD1, 6 bases. The CDR3 spans 14 residues. CDR1 SEHNR and CDR2 FQNEAQ come from the germline V gene (reference sequence). V shed 5 bases and J shed 1 base, with 9 bases lying between them.

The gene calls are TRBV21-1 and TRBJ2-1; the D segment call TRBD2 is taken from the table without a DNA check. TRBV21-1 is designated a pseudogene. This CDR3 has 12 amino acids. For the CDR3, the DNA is TGTGCCAGCAGCAAAAGCTGGAATGAGCAGTTCTTC. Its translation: CASSKSWNEQFF.

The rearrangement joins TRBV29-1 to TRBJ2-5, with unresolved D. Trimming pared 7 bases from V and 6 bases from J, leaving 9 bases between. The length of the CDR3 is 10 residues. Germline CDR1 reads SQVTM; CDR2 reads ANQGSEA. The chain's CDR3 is CSARAQTQYF. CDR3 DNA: TGCAGCGCCCGGGCTCAGACCCAGTACTTC.

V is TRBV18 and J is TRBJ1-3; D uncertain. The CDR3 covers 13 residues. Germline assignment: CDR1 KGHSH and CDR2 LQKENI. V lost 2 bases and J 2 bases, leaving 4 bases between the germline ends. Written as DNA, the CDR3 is TGTGCCAGCTCACCAGTTGCTGGAAACACCATATATTTT. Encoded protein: CASSPVAGNTIYF. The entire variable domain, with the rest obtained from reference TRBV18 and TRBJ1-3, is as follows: NAGVMQNPRHLVRRRGQEARLRCSPMKGHSHVYWYRQLPEEGLKFMVYLQKENIIDESGMPKERFSAEFPKEGPSILRIQQVVRGDSAAYFCASSPVAGNTIYFGEGSWLTVV.

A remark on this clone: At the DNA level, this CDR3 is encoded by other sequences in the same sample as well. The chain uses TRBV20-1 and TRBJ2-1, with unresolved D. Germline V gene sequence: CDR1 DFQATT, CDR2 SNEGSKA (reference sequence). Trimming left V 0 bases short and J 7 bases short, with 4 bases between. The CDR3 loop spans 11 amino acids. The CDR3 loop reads CSARERNEQFF. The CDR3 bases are TGCAGTGCTAGAGAACGGAATGAGCAGTTCTTC.

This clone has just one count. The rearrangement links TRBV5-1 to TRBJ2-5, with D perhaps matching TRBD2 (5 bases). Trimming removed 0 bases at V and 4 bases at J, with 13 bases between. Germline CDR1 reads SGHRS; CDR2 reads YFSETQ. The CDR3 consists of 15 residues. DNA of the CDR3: TGCGCCAGCAGCTTGGGGACGGGATATGCAGAGACCCAGTACTTC. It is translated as CASSLGTGYAETQYF.

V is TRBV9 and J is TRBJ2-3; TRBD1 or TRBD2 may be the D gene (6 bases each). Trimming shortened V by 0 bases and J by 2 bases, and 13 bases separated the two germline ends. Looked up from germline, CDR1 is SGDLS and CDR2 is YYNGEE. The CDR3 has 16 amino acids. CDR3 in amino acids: CASSVEGLGATDTQYF. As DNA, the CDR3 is TGTGCCAGCAGCGTAGAGGGACTGGGGGCCACAGATACGCAGTATTTT. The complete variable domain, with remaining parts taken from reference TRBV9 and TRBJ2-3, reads DSGVTQTPKHLITATGQRVTLRCSPRSGDLSVYWYQQSLDQGLQFLIQYYNGEERAKGNILERFSAQQFPDLHSELNLSSLELGDSALYFCASSVEGLGATDTQYFGPGTRLTVL.

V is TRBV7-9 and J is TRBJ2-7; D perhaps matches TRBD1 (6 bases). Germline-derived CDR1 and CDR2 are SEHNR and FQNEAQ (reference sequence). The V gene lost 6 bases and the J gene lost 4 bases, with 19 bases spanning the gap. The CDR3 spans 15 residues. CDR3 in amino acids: CASSMTPGQSYEQYF. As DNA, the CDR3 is TGTGCCAGCAGTATGACGCCGGGACAAAGTTACGAGCAGTACTTC.

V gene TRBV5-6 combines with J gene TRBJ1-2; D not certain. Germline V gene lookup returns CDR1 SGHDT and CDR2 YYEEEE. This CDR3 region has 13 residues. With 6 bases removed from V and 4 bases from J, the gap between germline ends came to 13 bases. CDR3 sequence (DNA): TGTGCCAGCACCGTCGGCATTTCCTATGGCTACACCTTC. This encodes CASTVGISYGYTF.

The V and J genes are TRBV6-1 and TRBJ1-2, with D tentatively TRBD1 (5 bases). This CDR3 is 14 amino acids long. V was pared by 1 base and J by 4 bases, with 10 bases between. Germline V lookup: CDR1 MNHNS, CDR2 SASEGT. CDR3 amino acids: CASSEGYRSYGYTF. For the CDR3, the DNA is TGTGCCAGCAGTGAAGGCTACAGGTCCTATGGCTACACCTTC.

The CDR3 region is CASSLASTYEQYF. In nucleotides, the CDR3 is TGTGCCAGCAGCTTAGCTAGTACATACGAGCAGTACTTC. This chain uses TRBV7-2 with TRBJ2-7; D gene unclear. V was trimmed by 0 bases and J by 4 bases, leaving 7 bases between them. The CDR3 contains 13 residues. Germline V gene sequence: CDR1 SGHTA, CDR2 FQGNSA.

The CDR3, as DNA: TGTGCCAGCAGCCCGGGGGACAGGGTTCGGAATGAGCAGTTCTTC. It is translated as CASSPGDRVRNEQFF. The rearrangement uses TRBV5-8 and TRBJ2-1; 9 bases fit TRBD1. The V and J ends lost 4 bases and 7 bases, in that order; junction bases with no gene match: 9. CDR3 length: 15 amino acids. The germline CDR1 and CDR2 sequences are SGHTS and YDEGEE.

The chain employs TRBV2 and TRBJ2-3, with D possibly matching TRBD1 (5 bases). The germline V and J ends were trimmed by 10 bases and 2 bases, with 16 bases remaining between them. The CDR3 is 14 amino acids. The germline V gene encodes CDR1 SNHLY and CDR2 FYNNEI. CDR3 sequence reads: CATKRAQVTDTQYF. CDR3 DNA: TGTGCCACCAAACGGGCACAGGTCACAGATACGCAGTATTTT.

The CDR3 DNA reads TGTGCCAGCAGCGGCCGGAAAACAGGCCCGGGGTTGCGGAACGAGCAGTACTTC. Its protein is CASSGRKTGPGLRNEQYF. J is TRBJ2-7 and V is TRBV9, with D perhaps matching TRBD1 or TRBD2 (5 bases each). This CDR3 has 18 residues. The germline CDR1 and CDR2 sequences are SGDLS and YYNGEE. V was cut by 3 bases and J by 5 bases, with 27 bases left in between.

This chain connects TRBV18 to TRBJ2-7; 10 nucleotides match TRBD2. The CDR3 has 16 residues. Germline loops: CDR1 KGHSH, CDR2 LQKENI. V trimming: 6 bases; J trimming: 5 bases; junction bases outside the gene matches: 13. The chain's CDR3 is CASSLRLAGDLDEQYF. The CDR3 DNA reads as TGTGCCAGCTCCTTAAGGCTAGCGGGAGATCTCGACGAGCAGTACTTC.

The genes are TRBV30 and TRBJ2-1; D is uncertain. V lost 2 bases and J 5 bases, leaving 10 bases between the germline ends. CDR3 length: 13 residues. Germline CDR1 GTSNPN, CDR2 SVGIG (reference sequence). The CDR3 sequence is CAWSRRVNNEQFF. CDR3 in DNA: TGTGCCTGGAGTCGGAGAGTAAACAATGAGCAGTTCTTC. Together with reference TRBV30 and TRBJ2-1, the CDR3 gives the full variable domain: SQTIHQWPATLVQPVGSPLSLECTVEGTSNPNLYWYRQAAGRGLQLLFYSVGIGQISSEVPQNLSASRPQDRQFILSSKKLLLSDSGFYLCAWSRRVNNEQFFGPGTRLTVL.

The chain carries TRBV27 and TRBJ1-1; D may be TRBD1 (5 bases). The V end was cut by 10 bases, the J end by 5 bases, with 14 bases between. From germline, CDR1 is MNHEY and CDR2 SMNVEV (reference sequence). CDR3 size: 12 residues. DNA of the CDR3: TGTGCCACCCAGGGAGCTTGGACTGAAGCTTTCTTT. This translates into CATQGAWTEAFF.

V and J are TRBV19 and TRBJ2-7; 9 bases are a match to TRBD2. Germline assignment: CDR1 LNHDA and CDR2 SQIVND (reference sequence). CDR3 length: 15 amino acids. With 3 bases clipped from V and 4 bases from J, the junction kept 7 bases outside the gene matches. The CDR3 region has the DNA TGTGCCAGTAGTATCCAGTCGGGACTAGCTTACGAGCAGTACTTC. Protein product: CASSIQSGLAYEQYF.

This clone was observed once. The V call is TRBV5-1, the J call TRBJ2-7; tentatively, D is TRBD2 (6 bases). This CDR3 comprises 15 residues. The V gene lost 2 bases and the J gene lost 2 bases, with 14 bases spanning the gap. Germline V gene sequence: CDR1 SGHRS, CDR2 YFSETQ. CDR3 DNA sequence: TGCGCCAGCAGCTTAATTAGCGGAGCGCCCTACGAGCAGTACTTC. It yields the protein CASSLISGAPYEQYF.

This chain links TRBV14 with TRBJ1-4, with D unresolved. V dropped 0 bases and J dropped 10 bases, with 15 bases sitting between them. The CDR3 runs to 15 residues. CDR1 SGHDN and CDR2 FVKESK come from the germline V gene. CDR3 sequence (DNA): TGTGCCAGCAGCCAAGAAAGGTTGGGGTTAGGAAAACTGTTTTTT. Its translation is CASSQERLGLGKLFF.